These T cell receptor beta chains were read from a single sample in a study of a mutant IDH1 vaccine in newly diagnosed glioma. These receptors' targets are unknown. Sequenced by immunoSEQ multiplex PCR; TCRdb stores in-frame clones only, minus some. The sample has under 150,000 clones, roughly 88% seen once. The source material was PBMCs, sampled from a glioma patient whose treatment included an IDH1 peptide vaccine. The receptors originated from a woman aged 45-59 years with glioma. The CDR3 runs from the conserved cysteine through the conserved F or W.

length,V,CDR3
15,TRBV5-1,CASSLTGTNTGELFF
14,TRBV6-1,CASRTGDGNQPQHF
17,TRBV29-1,CSVDGEITGTGYYEQYF
15,TRBV7-9,CASSLDSGRTEPQHF
12,TRBV6-1,CASTGRFYEQYF
15,TRBV5-1,CASSSGQSISYEQYF
14,TRBV10-2,CASSRTSSGNTIYF
12,TRBV7-3,CASSITGTEAFF
13,TRBV5-1,CASSLEQGVEAFF
13,TRBV2,CASRSVDSYEQYF
11,TRBV6-6,CASSSDREQYF
14,TRBV7-8,CASSLARGLTEAFF
17,TRBV4-2,CASSLNRVLGTNEKLFF
15,TRBV2,CASSVAGLKDETQYF
11,TRBV14,CASSYHNEQFF
15,TRBV27,CASSFGGAGPDTQYF
14,TRBV5-5,CASSLGPAGQPQHF
13,TRBV19,CASSIETIAEAFF
14,TRBV4-2,CASSQDLLIYEQYF
13,TRBV11-3,CASSLVVGETQYF
11,TRBV10-3,CATETGDTQYF
13,TRBV27,CASSRWVSTEAFF
12,TRBV18,CASSPAAYGYTF
15,TRBV7-6,CASSNWARGYNEQFF
13,TRBV27,CASSLSVGETQYF
15,TRBV10-3,CAISPREQEGDTQYF
14,TRBV19,CASSIAGGPHEQFF
11,TRBV29-1,CSVVREETQYF
17,TRBV7-9,CTSSLVGTGEGPYEQYF
14,TRBV6-1,CASRGQGADEKLFF
10,TRBV30,CAWSRSFQYF
13,TRBV5-1,CASSWPRGGEAFF
16,TRBV10-1,CASSESTLAGTDTQYF
15,TRBV18,CASSPPSRNAYEQYF
16,TRBV9,CASSIRTSGSQNEQFF
15,TRBV5-1,CASSLAGRGQETQYF
14,TRBV9,CASSDPGPNEKLFF
14,TRBV28,CASIFGQGRGEQYF
12,TRBV7-9,CASSLAEGRQYF
15,TRBV7-9,CASSLGAATYNEQFF
12,TRBV7-9,CASSREEETQYF
15,TRBV29-1,CSGNSGTSGITPKFF
14,TRBV5-1,CASSLPDSYNEQFF
18,TRBV15,CATSRDRNGGPYNSPLHF